This passage covers 21 T cell receptor beta chains from one sample sequenced in a study of blood T cell repertoires in COVID-19. Assay: immunoSEQ multiplex PCR; the TCRdb copy retains only in-frame clones and omits some. The table has 450,000 or so clones, less than 95% seen once. The sample consisted of PBMCs or T cells enriched from blood (not recorded which). The receptors come from a man between 18 and 35 years old who had recovered from COVID-19.

A few counts support this clone. This chain uses TRBV12-3 or TRBV12-4 with TRBJ1-2; possibly TRBD1 for D (5 bases). The CDR3 is 13 amino acids. Trimming pared 6 bases from V and 6 bases from J, leaving 14 bases between. The CDR3 DNA reads as TGTGCCAGCAGGGCAGGGTCTTCGAATGGCTACACCTTC. As protein: CASRAGSSNGYTF.

In the case of this clone: The sample holds other DNA sequences that translate to the same CDR3. The chain employs TRBV2 and TRBJ1-2; TRBD1 aligns across 12 bases. The CDR3 sequence is 13 residues long. Unmatched junction bases numbered 5, after V lost 8 bases and J lost 7 bases. CDR1 SNHLY and CDR2 FYNNEI come from the germline V gene. CDR3 DNA: TGTGCCAGCTCGGGACAGGGGGCCGGTGGCTACACCTTC. Translation: CASSGQGAGGYTF.

V usage is TRBV18 and J usage is TRBJ2-3, with 11 bases fitting TRBD2. This CDR3 spans 15 amino acids. The V gene end was trimmed by 3 bases and the J gene end by 4 bases; junction bases not matched to a gene: 3. Germline V gene lookup returns CDR1 KGHSH and CDR2 LQKENI. The DNA of the CDR3 is TGTGCCAGCTCACCTGGACTAGCGGGCCCAGATACGCAGTATTTT. Amino acid sequence: CASSPGLAGPDTQYF.

This clone was seen a single time. The chain links TRBV27 to TRBJ2-3, with D perhaps TRBD1 (5 bases). Germline values: CDR1 MNHEY, CDR2 SMNVEV (reference sequence). V lost 4 bases and J 3 bases, leaving 8 bases between the germline ends. The CDR3 contains 13 residues. CDR3 residues: CASSSTETDTQYF. The CDR3 coding sequence is TGTGCCAGCAGTTCGACAGAAACAGATACGCAGTATTTT.

The CDR3 loop reads CASSPDKYGYTF. CDR3 coding DNA: TGCGCCAGCAGCCCAGACAAGTATGGCTACACCTTC. The chain is built from TRBV5-1 and TRBJ1-2; no reliable D call. The CDR3 runs to 12 residues. Trimming cost V 4 bases and J 5 bases, with 9 bases left between them. CDR1 and CDR2 from the germline V gene are SGHRS and YFSETQ. Combining the CDR3 with reference TRBV5-1 and TRBJ1-2 gives the whole variable domain KAGVTQTPRYLIKTRGQQVTLSCSPISGHRSVSWYQQTPGQGLQFLFEYFSETQRNKGNFPGRFSGRQFSNSRSEMNVSTLELGDSALYLCASSPDKYGYTFGSGTRLTVV.

The chain links TRBV19 to TRBJ1-5, with a possible D match to TRBD1 (5 bases). CDR1 and CDR2 from the germline V gene are LNHDA and SQIVND (reference sequence). The CDR3 has 15 amino acids. V lost 3 bases and J lost 4, with 13 bases in between. Here the CDR3 reads CASSMTVGGNQPQHF. Written as DNA, the CDR3 is TGTGCCAGTAGTATGACTGTGGGGGGAAATCAGCCCCAGCATTTT.

The V and J genes are TRBV2 and TRBJ1-5; TRBD1 might be the D (5 bases). Trimming cost V 1 base and J 4 bases, with 14 bases left between them. This CDR3 comprises 16 residues. CDR1 SNHLY and CDR2 FYNNEI come from the germline V gene. As DNA, the CDR3 is TGTGCCAGCAGTGAAGGGGGGGACTTGAAAAATCAGCCCCAGCATTTT. Amino acid sequence: CASSEGGDLKNQPQHF.

This sequence joins TRBV11-2 and TRBJ2-4, with D perhaps TRBD2 (5 bases). The CDR3 length is 14 residues. CDR1 and CDR2 from the germline V gene are SGHAT and FQNNGV. The V end lost 5 bases, the J end lost 0 bases, and 8 bases lay between the germline ends. DNA for the CDR3: TGTGCCAGCAGCGCTAGCTTAGCCAAAAACATTCAGTACTTC. Its translation is CASSASLAKNIQYF. The full variable domain, with the rest looked up from reference TRBV11-2 and TRBJ2-4, is EAGVAQSPRYKIIEKRQSVAFWCNPISGHATLYWYQQILGQGPKLLIQFQNNGVVDDSQLPKDRFSAERLKGVDSTLKIQPAKLEDSAVYLCASSASLAKNIQYFGAGTRLSVL.

V and J are TRBV9 and TRBJ2-7; 8 bases line up with TRBD2. V was clipped by 3 bases and J by 2 bases; unmatched bases: 7. Germline CDR1 and CDR2: SGDLS and YYNGEE. The CDR3 covers 15 residues. The DNA for the CDR3 is TGTGCCAGCAGCGCAGCGGGAGAAGGGGCCTACGAGCAGTACTTC. Its translation: CASSAAGEGAYEQYF.

This clone was found once. The V gene is TRBV10-1, the J gene TRBJ1-6, with a weak D call TRBD1 (6 bases). Germline lookup yields CDR1 WNHNN and CDR2 SYGVQD (reference sequence). The ends were cut back, 7 bases at V and 2 bases at J, with 18 bases in the middle. This CDR3 has 17 residues. Here the CDR3 reads CASTKQRGGPYNSPLHF. CDR3 sequence (DNA): TGCGCCAGCACCAAACAACGGGGGGGCCCCTATAATTCACCCCTCCACTTT.

The V and J genes are TRBV3-1 (or the pseudogene TRBV3-2) and TRBJ2-1, with 12 bases fitting TRBD2. The CDR3 is 18 amino acids. V trimming: 1 base; J trimming: 5 bases; junction bases outside the gene matches: 9. The germline CDR1 and CDR2 sequences are LGHDT and YNNKEL (reference sequence). The CDR3 DNA is TGTGCCAGCAGCCAAGTCCTAGCGGGAGGGATTAAGAACAATGAGCAGTTCTTC. Protein sequence: CASSQVLAGGIKNNEQFF.

In DNA, the CDR3 is TGTGCCAGCAGCGTAGGTGAGGGAGACACTGAAGCTTTCTTT. Translated: CASSVGEGDTEAFF. The chain is built from TRBV9 and TRBJ1-1; D call uncertain. The germline V gene has CDR1 SGDLS and CDR2 YYNGEE. V was pared by 0 bases and J by 3 bases, with 9 bases between. The length of the CDR3 is 14 residues.

The chain employs TRBV30 and TRBJ1-3, with 8 nucleotides matching TRBD1. Trimming cost V 7 bases and J 8 bases; bases outside gene matches: 7. Germline V lookup: CDR1 GTSNPN, CDR2 SVGIG (reference sequence). CDR3 length: 12 residues. The CDR3 region is CASDQGADTIYF. The CDR3 bases are TGTGCCTCAGACCAGGGGGCAGACACCATATATTTT.

The chain carries TRBV12-3 or TRBV12-4 and TRBJ1-2; the D is unclear. Trimming shortened V by 2 bases and J by 6 bases, and 10 bases separated the two germline ends. The CDR3 extends over 13 amino acids. The CDR3 DNA is TGTGCCAGCAGTTTATTGGAGGGAAATGGCTACACCTTC. Its protein is CASSLLEGNGYTF.

The chain links TRBV27 to TRBJ1-3; perhaps TRBD1 as D (5 bases). This CDR3 comprises 18 residues. Germline-derived CDR1 and CDR2 are MNHEY and SMNVEV (reference sequence). V was cut by 4 bases and J by 3 bases, with 22 bases left in between. The CDR3 nucleotides read TGTGCCAGCAGTTCAAAACCCGCAGGGATAGTCAGTGGAAACACCATATATTTT. Its translation: CASSSKPAGIVSGNTIYF.

This clone was observed a handful of times. J is TRBJ2-1 and V is TRBV11-2; the match to TRBD2 covers 11 bases. Germline V gene data show CDR1 as SGHAT and CDR2 as FQNNGV. The CDR3 runs 16 residues. Germline trimming cut 2 bases from V and 5 bases from J; bases unmatched to any gene: 5. In nucleotides, the CDR3 is TGTGCCAGCAGCTTATTTGGGACTAGCGGTGACAATGAGCAGTTCTTC. It specifies CASSLFGTSGDNEQFF. Variable domain in full (rest from reference TRBV11-2 and TRBJ2-1): EAGVAQSPRYKIIEKRQSVAFWCNPISGHATLYWYQQILGQGPKLLIQFQNNGVVDDSQLPKDRFSAERLKGVDSTLKIQPAKLEDSAVYLCASSLFGTSGDNEQFFGPGTRLTVL.

This sequence joins TRBV11-2 and TRBJ2-7, with 10 bases matching TRBD2. The V and J ends lost 0 bases and 4 bases, in that order; junction bases with no gene match: 9. The CDR3 contains 17 residues. CDR1 is SGHAT, CDR2 FQNNGV, per germline. CDR3 residues: CASSLDLWSSGSYEQYF. CDR3 nucleotide sequence: TGTGCCAGCAGCTTAGATCTTTGGTCTAGCGGGAGTTACGAGCAGTACTTC. Based on the CDR3 plus reference TRBV11-2 and TRBJ2-7, the full variable domain is EAGVAQSPRYKIIEKRQSVAFWCNPISGHATLYWYQQILGQGPKLLIQFQNNGVVDDSQLPKDRFSAERLKGVDSTLKIQPAKLEDSAVYLCASSLDLWSSGSYEQYFGPGTRLTVT.

This chain connects TRBV5-1 to TRBJ2-1, with TRBD2 matching over 11 bases. The CDR3 length is 16 residues. The germline CDR1 and CDR2 sequences are SGHRS and YFSETQ. Unmatched junction bases numbered 3, after V lost 0 bases and J lost 4 bases. Here the CDR3 reads CASSLAPSGGYNEQFF. The DNA of the CDR3 is TGCGCCAGCAGCTTGGCCCCTAGCGGGGGGTACAATGAGCAGTTCTTC.

The chain links TRBV18 to TRBJ1-3; TRBD1 aligns across 11 bases. Germline CDR1 is KGHSH and CDR2 is LQKENI. V was pared by 0 bases and J by 0 bases, with 1 base of the junction left unmatched. The length of the CDR3 is 17 residues. The CDR3 protein is CASSPPGTGGSGNTIYF. As DNA, the CDR3 is TGTGCCAGCTCACCACCCGGGACAGGGGGCTCTGGAAACACCATATATTTT.

The J gene is TRBJ2-2, the V gene TRBV5-6; 9 nucleotides align to TRBD1. This CDR3 contains 15 residues. Trimming removed 0 bases from V and 7 bases from J; junction bases left unmatched: 4. Germline V gene data show CDR1 as SGHDT and CDR2 as YYEEEE. The CDR3 DNA reads TGTGCCAGCAGCTTGGCCGGGACAGGGCACGGGGAGCTGTTTTTT. This gives the protein CASSLAGTGHGELFF.

This clone was observed a single time. The V call is TRBV28, the J call TRBJ2-3; 11 bases line up with TRBD2. The CDR3 has 15 amino acids. CDR1 and CDR2 from the germline V gene are MDHEN and SYDVKM. J gave up 4 bases and V 1 base, and 1 base lay outside the gene matches. This CDR3 is CASSLLAGGADTQYF. CDR3 nucleotides: TGTGCCAGCAGTTTATTAGCGGGGGGGGCAGATACGCAGTATTTT.